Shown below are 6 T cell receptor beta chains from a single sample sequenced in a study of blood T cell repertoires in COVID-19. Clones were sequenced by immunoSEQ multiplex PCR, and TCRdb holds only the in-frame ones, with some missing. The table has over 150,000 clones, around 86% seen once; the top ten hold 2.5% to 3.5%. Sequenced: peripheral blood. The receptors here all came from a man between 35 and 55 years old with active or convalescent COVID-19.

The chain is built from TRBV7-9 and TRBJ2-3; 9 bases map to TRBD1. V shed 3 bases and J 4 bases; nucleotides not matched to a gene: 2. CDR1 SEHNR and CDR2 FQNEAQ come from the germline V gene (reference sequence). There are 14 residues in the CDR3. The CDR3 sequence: CASSLGQGADTQYF. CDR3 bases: TGTGCCAGCAGCTTGGGACAGGGTGCAGATACGCAGTATTTT.

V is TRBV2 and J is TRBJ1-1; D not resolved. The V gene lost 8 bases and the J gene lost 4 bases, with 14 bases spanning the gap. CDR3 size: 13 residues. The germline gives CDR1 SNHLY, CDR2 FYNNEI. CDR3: CASGRGQSTEAFF. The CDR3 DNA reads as TGTGCCAGCGGCCGGGGTCAGAGCACTGAAGCTTTCTTT.

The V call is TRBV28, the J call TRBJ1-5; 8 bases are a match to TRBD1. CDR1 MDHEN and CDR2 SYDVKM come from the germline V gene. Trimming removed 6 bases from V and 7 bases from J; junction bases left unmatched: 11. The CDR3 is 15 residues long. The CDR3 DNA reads TGTGCCAGCAGCCGCGCGGACAGGGCTGGACAGCCCCAGCATTTT. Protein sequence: CASSRADRAGQPQHF.

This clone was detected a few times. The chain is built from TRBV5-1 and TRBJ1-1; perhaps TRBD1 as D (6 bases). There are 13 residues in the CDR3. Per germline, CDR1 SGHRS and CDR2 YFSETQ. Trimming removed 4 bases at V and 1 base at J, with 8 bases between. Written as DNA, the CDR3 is TGCGCCAGCAGCGAGACAGGGAACACTGAAGCTTTCTTT. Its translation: CASSETGNTEAFF.

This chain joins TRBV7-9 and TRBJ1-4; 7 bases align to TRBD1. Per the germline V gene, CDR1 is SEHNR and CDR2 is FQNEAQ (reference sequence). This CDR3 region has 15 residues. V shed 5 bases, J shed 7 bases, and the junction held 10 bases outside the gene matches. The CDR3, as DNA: TGTGCCAGCAGCCCCATGGGACAGTTGGGTGAAAAACTGTTTTTT. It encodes CASSPMGQLGEKLFF.

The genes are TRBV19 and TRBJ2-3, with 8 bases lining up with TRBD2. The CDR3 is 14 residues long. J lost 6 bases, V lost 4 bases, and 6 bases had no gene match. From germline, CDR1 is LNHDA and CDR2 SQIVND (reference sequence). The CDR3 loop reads CASSTPRGGDTQYF. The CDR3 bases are TGTGCCAGTAGTACCCCTCGGGGGGGGGATACGCAGTATTTT.